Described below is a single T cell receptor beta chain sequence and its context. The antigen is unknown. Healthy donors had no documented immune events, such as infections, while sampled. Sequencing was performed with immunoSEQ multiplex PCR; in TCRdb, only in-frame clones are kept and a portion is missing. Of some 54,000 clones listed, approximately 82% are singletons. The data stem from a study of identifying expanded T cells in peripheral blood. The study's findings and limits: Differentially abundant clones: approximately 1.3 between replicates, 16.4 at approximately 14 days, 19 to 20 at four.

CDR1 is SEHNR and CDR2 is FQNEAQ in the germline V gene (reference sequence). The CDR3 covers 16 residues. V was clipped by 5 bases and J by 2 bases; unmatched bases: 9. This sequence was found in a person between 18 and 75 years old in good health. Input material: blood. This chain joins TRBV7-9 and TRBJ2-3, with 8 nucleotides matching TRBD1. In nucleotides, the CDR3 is TGTGCCAGCAGCCCGAGCCGGGACAGGTTCACAGATACGCAGTATTTT. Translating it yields CASSPSRDRFTDTQYF.